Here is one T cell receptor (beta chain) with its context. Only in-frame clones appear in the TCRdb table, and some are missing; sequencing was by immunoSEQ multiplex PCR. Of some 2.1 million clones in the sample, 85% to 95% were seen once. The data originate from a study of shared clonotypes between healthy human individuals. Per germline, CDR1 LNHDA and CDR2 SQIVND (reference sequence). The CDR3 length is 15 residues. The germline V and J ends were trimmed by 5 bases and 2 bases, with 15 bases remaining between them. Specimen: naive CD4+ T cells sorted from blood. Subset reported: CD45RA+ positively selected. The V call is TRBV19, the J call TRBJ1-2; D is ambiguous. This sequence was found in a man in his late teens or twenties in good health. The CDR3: CASSRAEIANYGYTF. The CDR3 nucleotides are TGTGCCAGTAGTCGGGCAGAGATAGCCAACTATGGCTACACCTTC.